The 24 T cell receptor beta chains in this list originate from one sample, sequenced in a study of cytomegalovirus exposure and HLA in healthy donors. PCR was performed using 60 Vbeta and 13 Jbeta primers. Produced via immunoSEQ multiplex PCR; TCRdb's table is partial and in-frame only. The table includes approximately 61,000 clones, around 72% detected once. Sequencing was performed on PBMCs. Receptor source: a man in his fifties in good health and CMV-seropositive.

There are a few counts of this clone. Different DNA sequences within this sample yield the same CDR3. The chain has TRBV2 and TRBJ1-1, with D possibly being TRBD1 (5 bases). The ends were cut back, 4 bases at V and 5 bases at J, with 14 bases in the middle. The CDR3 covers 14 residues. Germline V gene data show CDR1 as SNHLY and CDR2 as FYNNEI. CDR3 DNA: TGTGCCAGCAGTGTAGGGAGGGGCACAACTGAAGCTTTCTTT. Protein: CASSVGRGTTEAFF.

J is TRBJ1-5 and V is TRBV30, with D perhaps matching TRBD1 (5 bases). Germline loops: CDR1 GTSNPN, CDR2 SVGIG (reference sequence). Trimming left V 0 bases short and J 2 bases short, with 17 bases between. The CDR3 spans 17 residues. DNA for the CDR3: TGTGCCTGGAGTGTAAACAGGCCCGAAACGCGCAATCAGCCCCAGCATTTT. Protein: CAWSVNRPETRNQPQHF.

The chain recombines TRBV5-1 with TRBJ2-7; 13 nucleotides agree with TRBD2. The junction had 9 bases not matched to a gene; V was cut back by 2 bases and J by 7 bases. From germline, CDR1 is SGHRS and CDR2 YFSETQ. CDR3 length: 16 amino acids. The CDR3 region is CASSLGRLAGGGEQYF. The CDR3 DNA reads TGCGCCAGCAGCTTAGGAAGACTAGCGGGGGGCGGGGAGCAGTACTTC.

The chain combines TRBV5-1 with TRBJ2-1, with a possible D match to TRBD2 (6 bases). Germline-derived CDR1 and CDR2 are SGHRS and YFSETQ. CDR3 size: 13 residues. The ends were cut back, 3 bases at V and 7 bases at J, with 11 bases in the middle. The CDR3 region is CASSSRGDNEQFF. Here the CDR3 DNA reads TGCGCCAGCAGCTCACGCGGGGATAATGAGCAGTTCTTC.

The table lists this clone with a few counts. In DNA form, the CDR3 reads TGTGCCAGCAGAGTACAGGGGACCGGGGAGCTGTTTTTT. As protein: CASRVQGTGELFF. The gene calls are TRBV27 and TRBJ2-2; 7 bases are shared with TRBD1. Losses at the gene ends were 6 bases for V and 5 bases for J; bases not matched to a gene: 3. The CDR3 loop spans 13 amino acids. The V gene's germline CDR1 is MNHEY and CDR2 SMNVEV (reference sequence).

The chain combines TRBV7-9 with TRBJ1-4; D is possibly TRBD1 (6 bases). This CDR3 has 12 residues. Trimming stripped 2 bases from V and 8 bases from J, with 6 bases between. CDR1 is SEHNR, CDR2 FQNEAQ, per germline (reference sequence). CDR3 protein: CASSLQGEKLFF. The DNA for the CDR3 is TGTGCCAGCAGCTTACAGGGGGAAAAACTGTTTTTT.

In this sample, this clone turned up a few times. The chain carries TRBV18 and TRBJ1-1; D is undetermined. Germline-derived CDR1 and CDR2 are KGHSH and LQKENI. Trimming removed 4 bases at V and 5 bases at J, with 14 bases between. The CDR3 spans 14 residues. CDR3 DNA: TGTGCCAGCTCACGCGACCTGGCTAGGACTGAAGCTTTCTTT. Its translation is CASSRDLARTEAFF.

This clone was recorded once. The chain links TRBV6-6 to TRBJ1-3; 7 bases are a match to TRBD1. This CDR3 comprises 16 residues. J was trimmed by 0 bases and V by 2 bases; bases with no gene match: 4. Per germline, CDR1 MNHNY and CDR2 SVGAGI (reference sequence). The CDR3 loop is CASSYLTGASGNTIYF. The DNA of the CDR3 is TGTGCCAGCAGTTACCTTACAGGGGCCTCTGGAAACACCATATATTTT.

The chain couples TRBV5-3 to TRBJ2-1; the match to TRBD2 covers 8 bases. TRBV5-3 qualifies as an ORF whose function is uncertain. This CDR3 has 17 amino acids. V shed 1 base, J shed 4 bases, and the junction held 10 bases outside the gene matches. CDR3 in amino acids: CARSLILKREIYNEQFF. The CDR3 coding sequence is TGTGCCAGAAGCTTGATCTTGAAGCGGGAGATTTACAATGAGCAGTTCTTC.

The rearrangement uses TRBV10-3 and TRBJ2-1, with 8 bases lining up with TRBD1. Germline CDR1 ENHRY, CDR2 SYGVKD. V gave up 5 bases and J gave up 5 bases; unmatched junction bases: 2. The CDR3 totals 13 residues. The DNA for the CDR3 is TGTGCCATCAGTCCGACAGGGGACAATGAGCAGTTCTTC. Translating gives CAISPTGDNEQFF.

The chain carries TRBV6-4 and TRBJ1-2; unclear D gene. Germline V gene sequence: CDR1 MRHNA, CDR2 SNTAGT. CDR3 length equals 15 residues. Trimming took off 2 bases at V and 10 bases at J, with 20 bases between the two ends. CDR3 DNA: TGTGCCAGCAGTGACGGAGCCGGAATCTTCTCGGACTACACCTTC. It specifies CASSDGAGIFSDYTF.

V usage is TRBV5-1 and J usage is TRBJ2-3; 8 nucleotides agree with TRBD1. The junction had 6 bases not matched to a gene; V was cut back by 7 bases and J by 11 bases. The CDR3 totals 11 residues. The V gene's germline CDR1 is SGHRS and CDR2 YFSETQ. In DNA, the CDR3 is TGCGCCAGCCAGACAGGGGACATGCAGTATTTT. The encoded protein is CASQTGDMQYF. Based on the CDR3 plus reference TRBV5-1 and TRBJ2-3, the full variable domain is KAGVTQTPRYLIKTRGQQVTLSCSPISGHRSVSWYQQTPGQGLQFLFEYFSETQRNKGNFPGRFSGRQFSNSRSEMNVSTLELGDSALYLCASQTGDMQYFGPGTRLTVL.

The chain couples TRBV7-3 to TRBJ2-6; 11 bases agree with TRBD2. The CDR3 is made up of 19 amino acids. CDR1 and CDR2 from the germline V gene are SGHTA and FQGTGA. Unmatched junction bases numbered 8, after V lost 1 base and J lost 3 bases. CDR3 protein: CASSLSASGRFGGANVLTF. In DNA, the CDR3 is TGTGCCAGCAGCTTAAGCGCTAGCGGGAGGTTTGGTGGGGCCAACGTCCTGACTTTC.

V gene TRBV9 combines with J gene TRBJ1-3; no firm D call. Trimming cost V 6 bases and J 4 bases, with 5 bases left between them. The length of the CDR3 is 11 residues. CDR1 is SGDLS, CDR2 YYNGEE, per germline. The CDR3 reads CASKSGNTIYF. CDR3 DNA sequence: TGTGCCAGCAAGAGCGGAAACACCATATATTTT.

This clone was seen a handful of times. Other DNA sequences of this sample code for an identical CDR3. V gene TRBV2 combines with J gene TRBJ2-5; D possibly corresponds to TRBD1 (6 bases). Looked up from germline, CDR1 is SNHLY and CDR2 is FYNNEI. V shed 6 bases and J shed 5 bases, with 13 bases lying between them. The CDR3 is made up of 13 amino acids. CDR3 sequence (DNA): TGTGCCAGCAGACAGGGCCCAGGGGAGACCCAGTACTTC. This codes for CASRQGPGETQYF.

The CDR3 coding sequence is TGTGCCAGCAGTTCACATCAGGGGGCTGCTGAAGCTTTCTTT. This encodes CASSSHQGAAEAFF. This chain joins TRBV7-2 and TRBJ1-1; the match to TRBD1 covers 8 bases. Germline assignment: CDR1 SGHTA and CDR2 FQGNSA. This CDR3 region has 14 residues. The V gene end was trimmed by 6 bases and the J gene end by 6 bases; junction bases not matched to a gene: 9.

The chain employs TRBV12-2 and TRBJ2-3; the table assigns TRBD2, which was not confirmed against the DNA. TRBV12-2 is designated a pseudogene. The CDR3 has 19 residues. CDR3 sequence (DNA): TGTGCAAGTCGCTTAGCGTTCCCGGTCCACCTTCCCGGCACAGATACGCAGTATTTT. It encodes CASRLAFPVHLPGTDTQYF.

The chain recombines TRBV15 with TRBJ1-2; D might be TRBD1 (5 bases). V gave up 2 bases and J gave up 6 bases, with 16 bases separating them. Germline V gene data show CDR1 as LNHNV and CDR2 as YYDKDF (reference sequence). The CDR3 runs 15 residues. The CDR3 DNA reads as TGTGCCACCAGCAGATTCAGGGAAGACTCAGATGGCTACACCTTC. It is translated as CATSRFREDSDGYTF.

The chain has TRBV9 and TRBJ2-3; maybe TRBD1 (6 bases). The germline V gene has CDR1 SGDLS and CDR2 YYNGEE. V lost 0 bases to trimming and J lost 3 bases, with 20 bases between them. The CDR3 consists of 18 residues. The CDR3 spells CASSVDPYGQTGTDTQYF. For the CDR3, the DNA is TGTGCCAGCAGCGTAGACCCCTATGGACAGACGGGTACAGATACGCAGTATTTT. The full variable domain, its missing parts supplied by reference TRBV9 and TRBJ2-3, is DSGVTQTPKHLITATGQRVTLRCSPRSGDLSVYWYQQSLDQGLQFLIQYYNGEERAKGNILERFSAQQFPDLHSELNLSSLELGDSALYFCASSVDPYGQTGTDTQYFGPGTRLTVL.

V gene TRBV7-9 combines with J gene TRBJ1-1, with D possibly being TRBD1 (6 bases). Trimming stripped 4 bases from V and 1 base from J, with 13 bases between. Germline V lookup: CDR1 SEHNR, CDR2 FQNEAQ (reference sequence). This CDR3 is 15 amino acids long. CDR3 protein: CASSSRTEKNTEAFF. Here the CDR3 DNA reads TGTGCCAGCAGCTCCCGGACAGAGAAGAACACTGAAGCTTTCTTT.

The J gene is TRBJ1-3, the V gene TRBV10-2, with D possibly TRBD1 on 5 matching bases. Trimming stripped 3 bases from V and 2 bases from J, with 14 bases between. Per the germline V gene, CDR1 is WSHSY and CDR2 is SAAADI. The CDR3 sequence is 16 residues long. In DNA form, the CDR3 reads TGCGCCAGCAGTGATGCGGGGCAAATCGCTGGAAACACCATATATTTT. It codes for CASSDAGQIAGNTIYF.

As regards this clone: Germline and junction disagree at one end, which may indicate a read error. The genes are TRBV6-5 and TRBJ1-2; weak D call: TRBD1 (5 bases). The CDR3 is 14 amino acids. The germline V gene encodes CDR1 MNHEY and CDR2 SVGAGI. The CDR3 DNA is TGTGCCAGCAGCTACTCCCACTCAGGGCCCGGCTACACCTTC. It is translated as CASSYSHSGPGYTF.

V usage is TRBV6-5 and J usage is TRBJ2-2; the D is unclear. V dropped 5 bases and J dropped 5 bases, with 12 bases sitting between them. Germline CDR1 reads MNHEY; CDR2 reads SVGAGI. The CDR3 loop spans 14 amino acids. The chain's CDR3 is CASSEMHGTGELFF. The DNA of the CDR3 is TGTGCCAGCAGTGAGATGCACGGGACCGGGGAGCTGTTTTTT.

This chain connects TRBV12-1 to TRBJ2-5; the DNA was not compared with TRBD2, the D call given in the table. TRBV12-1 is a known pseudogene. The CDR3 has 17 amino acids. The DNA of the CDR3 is TGTGCCAGCAGCCATTTGCCCCGGGCTAGCGGGAGAAGTGCGCAGTACTTC. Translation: CASSHLPRASGRSAQYF.